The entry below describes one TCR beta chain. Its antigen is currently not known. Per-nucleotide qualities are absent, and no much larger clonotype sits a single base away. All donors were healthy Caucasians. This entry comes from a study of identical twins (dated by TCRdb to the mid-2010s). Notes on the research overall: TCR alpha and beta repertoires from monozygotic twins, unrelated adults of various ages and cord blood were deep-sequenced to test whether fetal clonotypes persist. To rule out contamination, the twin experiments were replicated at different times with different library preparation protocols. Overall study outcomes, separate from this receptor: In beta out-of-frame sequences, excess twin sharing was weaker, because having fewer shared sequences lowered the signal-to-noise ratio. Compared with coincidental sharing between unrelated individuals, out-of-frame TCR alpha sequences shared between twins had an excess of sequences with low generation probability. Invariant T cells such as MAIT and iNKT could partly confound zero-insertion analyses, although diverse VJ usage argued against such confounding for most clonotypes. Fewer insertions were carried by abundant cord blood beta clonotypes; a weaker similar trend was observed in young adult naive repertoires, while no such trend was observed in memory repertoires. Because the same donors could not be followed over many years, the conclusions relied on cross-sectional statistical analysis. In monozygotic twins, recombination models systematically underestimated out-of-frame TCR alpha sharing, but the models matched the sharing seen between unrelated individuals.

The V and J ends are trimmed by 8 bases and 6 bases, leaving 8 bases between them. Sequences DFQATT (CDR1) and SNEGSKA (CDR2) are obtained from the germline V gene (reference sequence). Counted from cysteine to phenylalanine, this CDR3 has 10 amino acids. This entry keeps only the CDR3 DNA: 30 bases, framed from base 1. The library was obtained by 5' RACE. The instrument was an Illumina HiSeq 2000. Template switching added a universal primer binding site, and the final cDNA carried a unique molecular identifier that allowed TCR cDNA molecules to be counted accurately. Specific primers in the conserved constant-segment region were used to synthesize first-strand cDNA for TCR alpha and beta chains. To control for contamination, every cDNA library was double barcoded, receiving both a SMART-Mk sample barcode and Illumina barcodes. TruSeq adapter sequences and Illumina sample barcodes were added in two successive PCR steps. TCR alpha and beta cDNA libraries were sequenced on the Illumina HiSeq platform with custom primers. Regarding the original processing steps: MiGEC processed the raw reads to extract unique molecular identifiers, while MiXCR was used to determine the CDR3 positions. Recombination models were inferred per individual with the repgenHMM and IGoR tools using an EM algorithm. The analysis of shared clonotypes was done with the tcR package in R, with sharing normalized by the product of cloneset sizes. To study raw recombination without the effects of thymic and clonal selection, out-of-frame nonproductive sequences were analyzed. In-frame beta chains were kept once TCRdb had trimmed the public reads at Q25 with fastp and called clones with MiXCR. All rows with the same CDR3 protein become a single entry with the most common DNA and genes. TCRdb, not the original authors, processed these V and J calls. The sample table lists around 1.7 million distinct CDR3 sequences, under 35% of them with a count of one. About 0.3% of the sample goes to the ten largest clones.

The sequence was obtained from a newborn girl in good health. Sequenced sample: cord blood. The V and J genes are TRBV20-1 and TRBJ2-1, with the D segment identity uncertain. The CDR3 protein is CSTWGNEQFF. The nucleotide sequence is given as TGCAGTACCTGGGGCAATGAGCAGTTCTTC.